The 25 T cell receptor beta chains in this list originate from one sample, sequenced in a study of blood T cell repertoires in COVID-19. Only in-frame clones appear in the TCRdb table, and some are missing; sequencing was by immunoSEQ multiplex PCR. Among approximately 220,000 clones listed, 85% to 90% were seen once. Sequenced input: peripheral blood. Receptors were obtained from a woman aged 45-65 years with acute or convalescent COVID-19.

This clone was found a few times. V gene TRBV5-1 combines with J gene TRBJ2-7, with a tentative D call TRBD2 (5 bases). There are 14 residues in the CDR3. Trimming shortened V by 0 bases and J by 2 bases, and 9 bases separated the two germline ends. CDR1 SGHRS and CDR2 YFSETQ come from the germline V gene. CDR3 sequence (DNA): TGCGCCAGCAGCTTGGTACTAGGAGCCTACGAGCAGTACTTC. Its translation: CASSLVLGAYEQYF. Full variable domain (remainder filled in from reference TRBV5-1 and TRBJ2-7): KAGVTQTPRYLIKTRGQQVTLSCSPISGHRSVSWYQQTPGQGLQFLFEYFSETQRNKGNFPGRFSGRQFSNSRSEMNVSTLELGDSALYLCASSLVLGAYEQYFGPGTRLTVT.

The chain combines TRBV19 with TRBJ2-7; D possibly corresponds to TRBD1 (5 bases). Germline CDR1 and CDR2: LNHDA and SQIVND (reference sequence). The CDR3 loop spans 15 amino acids. Trimming took 3 bases from V and 5 from J, leaving 17 bases between them. CDR3 nucleotides: TGTGCCAGTAGTATTTTGGGCAGGGTGGTGGACGAGCAGTACTTC. It is translated as CASSILGRVVDEQYF.

This clone was seen a single time. The chain is built from TRBV24-1 and TRBJ1-2; weak D call: TRBD1 (5 bases). Germline V gives CDR1 KGHDR, CDR2 SFDVKD. V gave up 2 bases and J gave up 0 bases, with 15 bases separating them. The CDR3 is 17 residues long. In nucleotides, the CDR3 is TGTGCCACCAGTGATTGGGGGGTAGGGGCGGCTAACTATGGCTACACCTTC. It encodes CATSDWGVGAANYGYTF.

For this clone: Lacking the conserved final phenylalanine or tryptophan, this CDR3 likely reflects a read error. It is unclear where the CDR3 begins or ends on the DNA, so no DNA is shown, and the CDR3 is as TCRdb lists it. This chain joins TRBV15 and TRBJ2-7; TRBD2, the table's D call, lacks a check against the DNA. The CDR3 adds up to 14 amino acids, both ends counted. CDR1 LNHNV and CDR2 YYDKDF come from the germline V gene (reference sequence). This chain's CDR3 is CATSREQGLAGENL.

The chain joins TRBV7-8 to TRBJ2-3; D is unresolved. Trimming stripped 5 bases from V and 0 bases from J, with 12 bases between. The germline gives CDR1 SGHVS, CDR2 FQNEAQ. The CDR3 has 15 residues. CDR3 nucleotides: TGTGCCAGCAGCCGTTTCACCGGGAGCACAGATACGCAGTATTTT. This encodes CASSRFTGSTDTQYF.

The chain links TRBV12-1 to TRBJ2-7; the DNA was not used to check the table's D call, TRBD2. TRBV12-1 is labeled a pseudogene. The CDR3 is 16 amino acids. The CDR3 loop is CASIFVLRSSSYEQYF. For the CDR3, the DNA is TGTGCCAGCATCTTCGTCTTAAGGTCTAGCTCCTACGAGCAGTACTTC.

This clone was detected only once. The chain combines TRBV5-6 with TRBJ2-7; 7 bases are a match to TRBD2. The CDR3 length is 14 residues. V lost 4 bases to trimming and J lost 3 bases; unmatched junction nucleotides: 7. Germline loops: CDR1 SGHDT, CDR2 YYEEEE. DNA of the CDR3: TGTGCCAGCAGCCCCATGGGAGGGCGCTACGAGCAGTACTTC. Translating gives CASSPMGGRYEQYF.

The chain has TRBV6-2 or TRBV6-3 and TRBJ2-2; 7 bases agree with TRBD2. Germline V lookup: CDR1 MNHEY, CDR2 SVGEGT. Trimming removed 5 bases from V and 4 bases from J; junction bases left unmatched: 7. The CDR3 runs 15 residues. The CDR3 here is CASSLLADLTGELFF. As DNA, the CDR3 is TGTGCCAGCAGTCTCCTAGCGGATCTCACCGGGGAGCTGTTTTTT.

V gene TRBV11-2 combines with J gene TRBJ1-2, with D hard to call. The CDR3 is 12 residues long. V gave up 1 base and J gave up 6 bases, with 6 bases separating them. CDR1 and CDR2 (germline): SGHAT, FQNNGV. Here the CDR3 reads CASSLARDGYTF. Written as DNA, the CDR3 is TGTGCCAGCAGCTTAGCCCGGGATGGCTACACCTTC.

The V and J genes are TRBV19 and TRBJ1-5, with D unclear. This CDR3 is 17 amino acids long. Germline CDR1 is LNHDA and CDR2 is SQIVND (reference sequence). Trimming pared 1 base from V and 0 bases from J, leaving 13 bases between. CDR3: CASSIVGRDYSNQPQHF. The CDR3 coding sequence is TGTGCCAGTAGTATAGTAGGTCGGGATTATAGCAATCAGCCCCAGCATTTT. The full variable domain, in which reference TRBV19 and TRBJ1-5 provide the parts outside the CDR3, is DGGITQSPKYLFRKEGQNVTLSCEQNLNHDAMYWYRQDPGQGLRLIYYSQIVNDFQKGDIAEGYSVSREKKESFPLTVTSAQKNPTAFYLCASSIVGRDYSNQPQHFGDGTRLSIL.

This clone was seen more than once but under ten times. V and J are TRBV5-8 and TRBJ2-3; a possible D gene is TRBD2 (5 bases). The CDR3 length is 14 residues. Trimming pared 0 bases from V and 3 bases from J, leaving 8 bases between. Germline CDR1 reads SGHTS; CDR2 reads YDEGEE. The CDR3 region is CASSLGGETDTQYF. The DNA for the CDR3 is TGTGCCAGCAGCTTGGGTGGGGAGACAGATACGCAGTATTTT. The full variable domain, rest sourced from reference TRBV5-8 and TRBJ2-3, is EAGVTQSPTHLIKTRGQQATLRCSPISGHTSVYWYQQALGLGLQFLLWYDEGEERNRGNFPPRFSGRQFPNYSSELNVNALELEDSALYLCASSLGGETDTQYFGPGTRLTVL.

The genes are TRBV11-2 and TRBJ2-3; no reliable D call. CDR1 is SGHAT, CDR2 FQNNGV, per germline. The CDR3 spans 12 residues. V dropped 0 bases and J dropped 14 bases, with 12 bases sitting between them. The DNA of the CDR3 is TGTGCCAGCAGCTTAGATCCGTACCGAGGGTATTTT. This codes for CASSLDPYRGYF.

This clone was seen once. CDR3 DNA: TGTGCCAGCAGCTTCGGGGAGTTCTCCACAGATACGCAGTATTTT. It codes for CASSFGEFSTDTQYF. The genes are TRBV11-3 and TRBJ2-3; D is perhaps TRBD2 (5 bases). Germline-derived CDR1 and CDR2 are SGHNT and YENEEA. V dropped 3 bases and J dropped 2 bases, with 12 bases sitting between them. The length of the CDR3 is 15 residues.

This clone was picked up a small number of times. The genes are TRBV5-1 and TRBJ2-5, with 13 bases matching TRBD2. CDR1 is SGHRS and CDR2 is YFSETQ in the germline V gene. CDR3 length: 16 amino acids. The J segment lost 0 bases and the V segment lost 4 bases, leaving 3 bases of the junction unmatched. This CDR3 is CASSTGTSGNQETQYF. CDR3 sequence (DNA): TGCGCCAGCAGCACCGGGACTAGCGGGAACCAAGAGACCCAGTACTTC.

The V call is TRBV5-6, the J call TRBJ2-5, with a tentative D call TRBD1 (6 bases). V lost 4 bases and J 5 bases, leaving 15 bases between the germline ends. CDR1 and CDR2 from the germline V gene are SGHDT and YYEEEE. CDR3 length: 14 amino acids. Written as DNA, the CDR3 is TGTGCCAGCAGCCGACAGGCTCGCAGGGAGACCCAGTACTTC. Translated: CASSRQARRETQYF.

The rearrangement uses TRBV11-3 and TRBJ1-1; a weak D match, TRBD1 (5 bases). This CDR3 comprises 12 residues. CDR1 is SGHNT and CDR2 is YENEEA in the germline V gene. V was pared by 6 bases and J by 6 bases, with 11 bases between. Here the CDR3 DNA reads TGTGCCAGCAGTAGAGGGGAGGCTGAAGCTTTCTTT. It is translated as CASSRGEAEAFF.

The chain carries TRBV6-5 and TRBJ1-6; D possibly corresponds to TRBD1 (5 bases). Germline V gene data show CDR1 as MNHEY and CDR2 as SVGAGI. This CDR3 has 16 amino acids. V shed 0 bases and J shed 7 bases, with 13 bases lying between them. The chain's CDR3 is CASSYSNSGANSPLHF. The CDR3 DNA reads as TGTGCCAGCAGTTACTCGAACAGCGGGGCCAATTCACCCCTCCACTTT.

The CDR3: CASSPGRPEGYTF. CDR3 DNA: TGTGCCAGCTCACCGGGGAGGCCTGAGGGCTACACCTTC. The V gene is TRBV18, the J gene TRBJ1-2, with D unclear. This CDR3 region has 13 residues. Trimming took off 3 bases at V and 8 bases at J, with 13 bases between the two ends. The germline V gene has CDR1 KGHSH and CDR2 LQKENI.

This clone was recorded once. The gene calls are TRBV27 and TRBJ1-3; D is unclear. CDR1 is MNHEY and CDR2 is SMNVEV in the germline V gene (reference sequence). Trimming took off 4 bases at V and 8 bases at J, with 15 bases between the two ends. The CDR3 is 14 residues long. The CDR3 spells CASSSHAASYTIYF. The DNA of the CDR3 is TGTGCCAGCAGTTCCCACGCTGCAAGCTACACCATATATTTT.

V and J are TRBV6-1 and TRBJ1-5; D not certain. This CDR3 comprises 14 residues. CDR1 is MNHNS and CDR2 is SASEGT in the germline V gene. The germline V and J ends were trimmed by 2 bases and 6 bases, with 11 bases remaining between them. The CDR3 spells CASSESGGGQPQHF. CDR3 DNA sequence: TGTGCCAGCAGTGAATCGGGTGGTGGTCAGCCCCAGCATTTT.

The chain recombines TRBV5-6 with TRBJ2-3; D is possibly TRBD1 (6 bases). The CDR3 consists of 15 residues. Germline CDR1 and CDR2: SGHDT and YYEEEE. Trimming took off 5 bases at V and 0 bases at J, with 13 bases between the two ends. For the CDR3, the DNA is TGTGCCAGCAGACGGGACATTTCTAGCACAGATACGCAGTATTTT. Its protein product is CASRRDISSTDTQYF. The full variable domain, with the rest looked up from reference TRBV5-6 and TRBJ2-3, is DAGVTQSPTHLIKTRGQQVTLRCSPKSGHDTVSWYQQALGQGPQFIFQYYEEEERQRGNFPDRFSGHQFPNYSSELNVNALLLGDSALYLCASRRDISSTDTQYFGPGTRLTVL.

The chain combines TRBV30 with TRBJ1-2; tentatively, D is TRBD1 (6 bases). CDR1 is GTSNPN, CDR2 SVGIG, per germline (reference sequence). V lost 2 bases and J lost 8, with 15 bases in between. The CDR3 covers 13 residues. The CDR3 here is CAWSSRRGGGYTF. CDR3 nucleotide sequence: TGTGCCTGGAGTTCCCGCCGAGGGGGAGGCTACACCTTC.

The V gene is TRBV4-3, the J gene TRBJ2-2; a possible D gene is TRBD2 (5 bases). The V gene lost 3 bases and the J gene lost 5 bases, with 13 bases spanning the gap. Germline V gene sequence: CDR1 LGHNA, CDR2 YSLEER. The CDR3 is made up of 15 amino acids. CDR3 in DNA: TGCGCCAGCAGCCACGCCTTCCCGGGGACCGGGGAGCTGTTTTTT. The encoded protein is CASSHAFPGTGELFF.

This sequence joins TRBV29-1 and TRBJ2-5; 8 nucleotides line up with TRBD1. The CDR3 has 13 residues. Germline CDR1 SQVTM, CDR2 ANQGSEA. After removal of 4 bases from V and 2 bases from J, the junction contained 3 bases not matched to a gene. The CDR3 DNA reads TGCAGCGTTGCCGACAGGGGACAAGAGACCCAGTACTTC. It specifies CSVADRGQETQYF.

This chain's CDR3 is CASSLSAGGTYNEQFF. The CDR3 nucleotides read TGTGCCAGCAGCTTGTCAGCGGGAGGCACCTACAATGAGCAGTTCTTC. The chain combines TRBV11-2 with TRBJ2-1; 9 bases are shared with TRBD2. After removal of 3 bases from V and 2 bases from J, the junction contained 5 bases not matched to a gene. Germline V gene data show CDR1 as SGHAT and CDR2 as FQNNGV. The CDR3 runs to 16 residues.